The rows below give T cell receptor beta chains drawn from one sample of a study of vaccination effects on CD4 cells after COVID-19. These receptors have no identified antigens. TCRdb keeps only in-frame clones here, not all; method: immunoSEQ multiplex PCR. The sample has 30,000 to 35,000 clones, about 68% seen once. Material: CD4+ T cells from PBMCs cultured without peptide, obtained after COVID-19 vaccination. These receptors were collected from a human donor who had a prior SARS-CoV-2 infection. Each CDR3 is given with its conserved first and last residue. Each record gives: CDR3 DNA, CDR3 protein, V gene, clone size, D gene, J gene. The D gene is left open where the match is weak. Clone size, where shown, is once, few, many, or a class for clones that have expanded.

TGTGCCAGCAGCTTAGATTTAGGAGGGTACAATGAGCAGTTCTTC | CASSLDLGGYNEQFF | TRBV11-2 | once | NA | TRBJ2-1
TGTGCCAGCAGCTTTGGGCCCGTGAACAATGAGCAGTTCTTC | CASSFGPVNNEQFF | TRBV7-3 | NA | NA | TRBJ2-1
TGTGCCAGCAGTTACCGGGGGGGCGGTACCAATGAGCAGTTCTTC | CASSYRGGGTNEQFF | TRBV6-2/TRBV6-3 | NA | TRBD2 | TRBJ2-1
TGTGCCAGCAGTGAAATCCCAGGGGGCTATTCCGAGCAGTACTTC | CASSEIPGGYSEQYF | TRBV6-1 | NA | TRBD1 | TRBJ2-7
TGTGCCAGCAGCTCGGCGCCCCAAGAGACCCAGTACTTC | CASSSAPQETQYF | TRBV7-3 | NA | NA | TRBJ2-5
TGTGCCAGCAGCCCCACGTGGGGTTCAAGCACAGATACGCAGTATTTT | CASSPTWGSSTDTQYF | TRBV7-9 | NA | NA | TRBJ2-3
TGTGCCAGCAGTTCTCGTGGGCTAGCGGCCTACAATGAGCAGTTCTTC | CASSSRGLAAYNEQFF | TRBV7-8 | NA | TRBD2 | TRBJ2-1
TGTGCCAGCAGCCAAGAGGGATTCAACCCACTGAACACCGGGGAGCTGTTTTTT | CASSQEGFNPLNTGELFF | TRBV4-2 | once | NA | TRBJ2-2
TGTGCCAGCAGTGTTGGGACAGGGCCTGGTGGCCCGCCCCAGCATTTT | CASSVGTGPGGPPQHF | TRBV2 | NA | TRBD1 | TRBJ1-5
TGTGCCAGCATACCCGGGACAGCCTATGGCTACACCTTC | CASIPGTAYGYTF | TRBV2 | NA | TRBD1 | TRBJ1-2
TGTGCCAGCAGCCGTAGCAACACAGATACGCAGTATTTT | CASSRSNTDTQYF | TRBV5-6 | once | NA | TRBJ2-3
TGTGCCAGCAGTTACGCGGGACAGAGAGATGAAGCTTTCTTT | CASSYAGQRDEAFF | TRBV6-5 | NA | TRBD1 | TRBJ1-1
TGTGCCAGCAGCCCCCGTGGACTAGCGGGTGTAACCTACGAGCAGTACTTC | CASSPRGLAGVTYEQYF | TRBV11-3 | once | TRBD2 | TRBJ2-7
TGCGCCAGCAGCCAAGATGTCCGGGAGGATCGCAATGAGCAGTTCTTC | CASSQDVREDRNEQFF | TRBV4-3 | NA | TRBD2 | TRBJ2-1
TGTGCCAGCAGCTTGGGACTAGCGGGCCCAGATACGCAGTATTTT | CASSLGLAGPDTQYF | TRBV5-4 | NA | TRBD2 | TRBJ2-3
TGTGCCCGAAGGACAGGCCACAATCAGCCCCAGCATTTT | CARRTGHNQPQHF | TRBV30 | NA | TRBD1 | TRBJ1-5
TGTGCCAGCAAACAAGGGGGCGACGAGCAGTACTTC | CASKQGGDEQYF | TRBV6-5 | NA | TRBD1 | TRBJ2-7
TGTGCCAGCAGCCCCACCGGGACGGAAGCTACCGGGGAGCTGTTTTTT | CASSPTGTEATGELFF | TRBV5-5 | NA | NA | TRBJ2-2
TGTGCCAGCAGTTTGGTGACCACGCAGTATTTT | CASSLVTTQYF | TRBV12-3/TRBV12-4 | NA | NA | TRBJ2-3
TGTGCCAGTAGTATGGCCACTAGCGGGGCGAACACCGGGGAGCTGTTTTTT | CASSMATSGANTGELFF | TRBV19 | NA | TRBD2 | TRBJ2-2
TGCGCCAGCAGCAGAACTAGCCATGAGCAGTTCTTC | CASSRTSHEQFF | TRBV5-1 | NA | NA | TRBJ2-1
TGTGCCAGCAACCCCGAAGCCCTATATGGCTACACCTTC | CASNPEALYGYTF | TRBV2 | few | NA | TRBJ1-2
TGTGCCAGCAGCCTTTTGTTGGAGCAGTACTTC | CASSLLLEQYF | TRBV6-6 | NA | NA | TRBJ2-7
TGTGCCAGTAGTCTTACAGGGAGCTCCTACAATGAGCAGTTCTTC | CASSLTGSSYNEQFF | TRBV19 | NA | NA | TRBJ2-1
TGTGCCAGCAGCTGGGACAGCTATGGCTACACCTTC | CASSWDSYGYTF | TRBV7-9 | NA | TRBD1 | TRBJ1-2
TGCGCCAGCAGCCCAAGGGTGTCCTACGAGCAGTACTTC | CASSPRVSYEQYF | TRBV4-3 | NA | NA | TRBJ2-7
TGTGCCAGCACCGGATTTGGGGGAGGGGTCACTGAAGCTTTCTTT | CASTGFGGGVTEAFF | TRBV25-1 | NA | NA | TRBJ1-1
TGTCGGGAGCACGGGGACAGAGACTACGAGCAGTACTTC | CREHGDRDYEQYF | TRBV9 | NA | NA | TRBJ2-7
TGTGCCAGCAGTTTGGGCCGTGGCTACACCTTC | CASSLGRGYTF | TRBV12-3/TRBV12-4 | NA | NA | TRBJ1-2
TGTGCCAGTAGTGGCGCTAGCGGGAGTTATTATACGCAGTATTTT | CASSGASGSYYTQYF | TRBV19 | NA | TRBD2 | TRBJ2-3
TGTGCCAGCAGCATCCCCGGGACTGCCGGCTACACCTTC | CASSIPGTAGYTF | TRBV6-5 | NA | NA | TRBJ1-2
TGTGCCAGCAGCTCTAACAGGGGATGGGAGACCCAGTACTTC | CASSSNRGWETQYF | TRBV5-4 | NA | TRBD1 | TRBJ2-5
TGTGCCAGCACTGTGGGACTAGCGGGAGTGGACACCGGGGAGCTGTTTTTT | CASTVGLAGVDTGELFF | TRBV5-4 | NA | TRBD2 | TRBJ2-2
TGTGCCAGCAGCCACACAACAGGGAACACTGAAGCTTTCTTT | CASSHTTGNTEAFF | TRBV7-9 | NA | NA | TRBJ1-1
TGTGCCAGCAGCTTGGCGCAGGGGGTCTCTTCCTACGAGCAGTACTTC | CASSLAQGVSSYEQYF | TRBV5-6 | NA | TRBD1 | TRBJ2-7
TGTGCCAGCAGCCTTGGGGTTGAAGCTTTCTTT | CASSLGVEAFF | TRBV3-1/TRBV3-2 | NA | NA | TRBJ1-1
TGTGCCAGTAGTCGACAGGGATCGGGCCACGAGCAGTACTTC | CASSRQGSGHEQYF | TRBV19 | few | TRBD1 | TRBJ2-7
TGTGCCAGCAGGGGCAGGGAGGAGACCCAGTACTTC | CASRGREETQYF | TRBV5-8 | NA | NA | TRBJ2-5
TGTGCCAGCAGCTTTCTTCAGCGGGAGTTGGTGGTGGATACGCAGTATTTT | CASSFLQRELVVDTQYF | TRBV7-2 | once | TRBD2 | TRBJ2-3
TGTGCCAGCAGCCCACTAGCGAACCAAGAGACCCAGTACTTC | CASSPLANQETQYF | TRBV18 | NA | TRBD2 | TRBJ2-5
TGTGCCAGCAGCGTAGCTAGTGGGGCTGGCAGGGGGCCTGGAAACACCATATATTTT | CASSVASGAGRGPGNTIYF | TRBV9 | NA | TRBD1 | TRBJ1-3
TGTGCCAGTAGTATATATCCACTGGCCCTCTCTGGAAACACCATATATTTT | CASSIYPLALSGNTIYF | TRBV19 | NA | NA | TRBJ1-3
TGTGCCAGCAGTTCCCCGGCGAGGGAGTTACCCTATGAGCAGTTCTTC | CASSSPARELPYEQFF | TRBV27 | NA | NA | TRBJ2-1
TGTGCCAGCAGCCCGTCGGGAGGACTAGCGGGGGGCCGTGACCACACAGATACGCAGTATTTT | CASSPSGGLAGGRDHTDTQYF | TRBV9 | NA | TRBD2 | TRBJ2-3
TGCGCCAGCAGGCCGGACAGTAACTATGGCTACACCTTC | CASRPDSNYGYTF | TRBV5-1 | NA | NA | TRBJ1-2
TGTGCCAGCAGCCAAGTGCCCGAGACCCAGTACTTC | CASSQVPETQYF | TRBV14 | NA | NA | TRBJ2-5